The 26 T cell receptor beta chains given below trace back to one sample, sequenced in a study of molecular identifiers for immune sequencing clone quantification. MiXCR was run by TCRdb on the PCR reads, yielding one entry per CDR3 protein. The table has hundreds of thousands of distinct CDR3 sequences, around 25% seen once. Sample: naive CD8+ T cells from blood, with Jurkat cell RNA spiked in. Described subset: FACS-sorted CD8+CD4-CCR7+CD45RA+ naive T cells. The receptors come from a human donor in good health. Some libraries in this study had Jurkat cell RNA spiked in.

This clonotype was seen a handful of times. The rearrangement uses TRBV30 and TRBJ2-7, with D possibly matching TRBD1 (6 bases). The ends were cut back, 0 bases at V and 0 bases at J, with 15 bases in the middle. The CDR3 totals 16 residues. CDR1 and CDR2 from the germline V gene are GTSNPN and SVGIG (reference sequence). In nucleotides, the CDR3 is TGTGCCTGGAGTGTACTAGGGGGACGGTCCTCCTACGAGCAGTACTTC. It codes for CAWSVLGGRSSYEQYF.

The chain couples TRBV2 to TRBJ2-1; D unresolved. Germline loops: CDR1 SNHLY, CDR2 FYNNEI. CDR3 length: 12 amino acids. V lost 4 bases to trimming and J lost 7 bases, with 8 bases between them. Here the CDR3 reads CASSGLANEQFF. CDR3 DNA: TGTGCCAGCAGTGGGCTCGCGAATGAGCAGTTCTTC. Drawing the rest from reference TRBV2 and TRBJ2-1, the complete variable domain is EPEVTQTPSHQVTQMGQEVILRCVPISNHLYFYWYRQILGQKVEFLVSFYNNEISEKSEIFDDQFSVERPDGSNFTLKIRSTKLEDSAMYFCASSGLANEQFFGPGTRLTVL.

This clonotype was found many times. The J gene is TRBJ1-1, the V gene TRBV11-2; D call uncertain. Germline assignment: CDR1 SGHAT and CDR2 FQNNGV. The CDR3 runs to 14 residues. The V gene lost 0 bases and the J gene lost 3 bases, with 8 bases spanning the gap. The DNA of the CDR3 is TGTGCCAGCAGCTTAGATGCACCCTACACTGAAGCTTTCTTT. This gives the protein CASSLDAPYTEAFF.

This clonotype was seen more than once but under ten times. J is TRBJ2-7 and V is TRBV7-9, with TRBD2 identical over 8 bases. Germline V CDR1 and CDR2: SEHNR, FQNEAQ (reference sequence). The V segment lost 2 bases and the J segment 5 bases; nucleotides outside the gene matches: 5. The CDR3 loop spans 14 amino acids. The CDR3 reads CASSLPGGTHEQYF. CDR3 DNA: TGTGCCAGCAGCTTACCGGGAGGGACCCACGAGCAGTACTTC.

A note on this clonotype: Sequence at one end of the junction differs from germline and may be a read error. CDR3 sequence (DNA): TGCGCCAGCCGCCAAGCTTGGCGAGGGTACTCTGGGGCCAACGTCCTGACTTTC. Translated: CASRQAWRGYSGANVLTF. This chain connects TRBV4-3 to TRBJ2-6; weak D call: TRBD2 (5 bases). CDR1 is LGHNA and CDR2 is YSLEER in the germline V gene. This CDR3 has 18 amino acids.

This clonotype was detected a few times. The CDR3 coding sequence is TGTGCCAGCAGCCAAGTTCTAGCGGGAGGAATCGCAGATACGCAGTATTTT. Protein sequence: CASSQVLAGGIADTQYF. The chain joins TRBV3-1 to TRBJ2-3; TRBD2 matches at 11 bases. In germline, CDR1 is LGHDT, CDR2 YNNKEL (reference sequence). This CDR3 has 17 residues. V lost 1 base and J lost 4; bases outside the gene matches: 7.

This clonotype was observed at least ten times. V and J are TRBV27 and TRBJ2-1; maybe TRBD2 (5 bases). V lost 7 bases to trimming and J lost 4 bases, with 23 bases between them. CDR1 is MNHEY, CDR2 SMNVEV, per germline (reference sequence). CDR3 length: 17 amino acids. The CDR3 DNA is TGTGCCAGCACCCTCCTCGGCCCAACTAGATCTTACAATGAGCAGTTCTTC. Translated, it gives CASTLLGPTRSYNEQFF.

This clonotype occurred a few times. Mismatch with germline at one junction end may stem from a read error. The J gene is TRBJ2-7, the V gene TRBV4-3; 7 bases are shared with TRBD2. Germline lookup yields CDR1 LGHNA and CDR2 YSLEER. The CDR3 contains 14 residues. This chain's CDR3 is CASSPSGGSYAQYF. Written as DNA, the CDR3 is TGCGCCAGCAGCCCTAGCGGCGGCTCCTACGCGCAGTACTTC.

This sequence joins TRBV27 and TRBJ2-7; TRBD2 might be the D (6 bases). V was cut by 5 bases and J by 7 bases, with 15 bases left in between. The CDR3 is 13 amino acids. Germline V gives CDR1 MNHEY, CDR2 SMNVEV (reference sequence). DNA for the CDR3: TGTGCCAGCAGTCTGCGACCGGGAGCGGAGCAGTACTTC. This sequence encodes CASSLRPGAEQYF.

This clonotype was found many times. The rearrangement joins TRBV7-9 to TRBJ1-1; D is unclear. The CDR3 length is 16 residues. The V gene lost 7 bases and the J gene lost 1 base, with 19 bases spanning the gap. Germline V gene lookup returns CDR1 SEHNR and CDR2 FQNEAQ (reference sequence). The CDR3 DNA reads as TGTGCCAGCACCCACTTAGTACCCGTCGGGAACACTGAAGCTTTCTTT. Translating it yields CASTHLVPVGNTEAFF.

The chain has TRBV20-1 and TRBJ2-7; TRBD2 agrees at 14 bases. The CDR3 contains 15 residues. From germline, CDR1 is DFQATT and CDR2 SNEGSKA (reference sequence). Trimming cost V 4 bases and J 7 bases; bases outside gene matches: 9. Here the CDR3 reads CSAIPGLAGADEQYF. CDR3 DNA: TGCAGTGCTATACCGGGACTAGCGGGAGCGGATGAGCAGTACTTC.

To note about this clonotype: Possible read error: a much larger clone is one base away. This chain uses TRBV4-3 with TRBJ1-2; possible D gene TRBD1, 6 bases. The CDR3 totals 16 residues. Germline V gene data show CDR1 as LGHNA and CDR2 as YSLEER. Trimming removed 4 bases at V and 4 bases at J, with 19 bases between. The CDR3 DNA follows: TGCGCCAGCAGCCGAGATCTGGGGGGCCGGAGCTATGGCTACACCTTC. Translated, it gives CASSRDLGGRSYGYTF.

The J gene is TRBJ1-1, the V gene TRBV4-1; unclear D gene. CDR1 is MGHRA and CDR2 is YSYEKL in the germline V gene. V gave up 5 bases and J gave up 3 bases, with 16 bases separating them. CDR3 length: 15 residues. This CDR3 reads CASSRTVAGDTEAFF. CDR3 nucleotide sequence: TGCGCCAGCAGCAGAACGGTAGCCGGGGACACTGAAGCTTTCTTT.

This clonotype was counted only a few times. The chain recombines TRBV12-3 or TRBV12-4 with TRBJ1-3; D not certain. The CDR3 loop spans 14 amino acids. Trimming removed 3 bases from V and 0 bases from J, with 6 bases in between. The CDR3 region has the DNA TGTGCCAGCAGTTTCATTAACTCTGGAAACACCATATATTTT. This sequence encodes CASSFINSGNTIYF.

In this sample, this clonotype turned up once. The chain recombines TRBV24-1 with TRBJ2-2; D possibly uses TRBD1 or TRBD2 (5 bases each). V shed 4 bases and J shed 5 bases, with 13 bases lying between them. The CDR3 spans 15 residues. CDR1 and CDR2 from the germline V gene are KGHDR and SFDVKD. The CDR3 bases are TGTGCCACCAGTGACCACGACAGCGGAACCGGGGAGCTGTTTTTT. Its translation: CATSDHDSGTGELFF.

This clonotype was recorded at least ten times. This chain's CDR3 is CASSVASGSADLNTQYF. The CDR3, as DNA: TGTGCCAGCAGCGTAGCTAGCGGGAGCGCTGATTTGAATACGCAGTATTTT. The chain employs TRBV9 and TRBJ2-3; 10 bases fit TRBD2. This CDR3 contains 17 residues. Germline-derived CDR1 and CDR2 are SGDLS and YYNGEE. Trimming removed 0 bases from V and 7 bases from J; junction bases left unmatched: 11.

As concerns this clonotype: This clone may be a read error of a much larger clone one base away. The V call is TRBV4-1, the J call TRBJ2-7, with TRBD1 matching over 7 bases. Germline CDR1 MGHRA, CDR2 YSYEKL. The CDR3 length is 14 residues. The CDR3 protein is CASGQDRTGPEQYF. DNA of the CDR3: TGCGCCAGCGGCCAAGATAGGACAGGACCCGAGCAGTACTTC.

Details on this clonotype: A clone one base away is much larger, so this may be a read error. The CDR3 reads CASSSEAGYTF. CDR3 DNA sequence: TGTGCCAGCAGCTCAGAGGCGGGCTACACCTTC. The gene calls are TRBV7-9 and TRBJ1-2; D is unclear. Trimming took 4 bases from V and 8 from J, leaving 8 bases between them. The germline gives CDR1 SEHNR, CDR2 FQNEAQ (reference sequence). CDR3 length: 11 amino acids. Full variable domain (outside the CDR3, taken from reference TRBV7-9 and TRBJ1-2): DTGVSQNPRHKITKRGQNVTFRCDPISEHNRLYWYRQTLGQGPEFLTYFQNEAQLEKSRLLSDRFSAERPKGSFSTLEIQRTEQGDSAMYLCASSSEAGYTFGSGTRLTVV.

This chain links TRBV4-3 with TRBJ2-2; 9 positions match TRBD2. This CDR3 comprises 17 residues. The germline gives CDR1 LGHNA, CDR2 YSLEER. With 0 bases clipped from V and 2 bases from J, the junction kept 4 bases outside the gene matches. Written as DNA, the CDR3 is TGCGCCAGCAGCCAAGATAGCGGGGGCGCTAACACCGGGGAGCTGTTTTTT. It translates to CASSQDSGGANTGELFF.

This clonotype was recorded at least ten times. The limits of the CDR3 on the DNA are not certain, so only TCRdb's listed CDR3 is given. This chain uses TRBV12-3 or TRBV12-4 with TRBJ2-2; the table's D call, TRBD2, has no DNA check behind it. The CDR3 region is 16 residues in length, termini included. CDR3 loop: CASSSPEGFGAGELFF.

This clonotype was observed a few times. The genes are TRBV4-1 and TRBJ2-7, with 8 nucleotides matching TRBD2. Germline V CDR1 and CDR2: MGHRA, YSYEKL. The CDR3 has 16 residues. V dropped 1 base and J dropped 2; count of bases not matched to a gene: 7. Here the CDR3 reads CASSQVVRGGAYEQYF. Here the CDR3 DNA reads TGCGCCAGCAGCCAAGTCGTTCGGGGGGGGGCCTACGAGCAGTACTTC.

Only a few counts were recorded for this clonotype. This chain links TRBV3-1 with TRBJ2-7; possibly TRBD1 or TRBD2 for D (5 bases each). V lost 4 bases to trimming and J lost 11 bases, with 12 bases between them. This CDR3 spans 11 amino acids. Germline values: CDR1 LGHDT, CDR2 YNNKEL (reference sequence). The CDR3 sequence: CASSLAGTKYF. DNA for the CDR3: TGTGCCAGCAGCCTCGCCGGGACGAAGTACTTC.

This clonotype was seen a handful of times. The V call is TRBV28, the J call TRBJ1-6; 9 nucleotides align to TRBD1. This CDR3 spans 19 amino acids. CDR1 and CDR2 from the germline V gene are MDHEN and SYDVKM. V was pared by 2 bases and J by 6 bases, with 14 bases of the junction left unmatched. CDR3 coding DNA: TGTGCCAGCAGTTTAAGATCCGGGACCGGGACAGGGTTTAATTCACCCCTCCACTTT. Translating it yields CASSLRSGTGTGFNSPLHF.

Regarding this clonotype: This could be a read error, since a much larger clone is one nucleotide away. V is TRBV9 and J is TRBJ2-2; D gene unclear. Looked up from germline, CDR1 is SGDLS and CDR2 is YYNGEE. This CDR3 has 13 residues. V lost 7 bases to trimming and J lost 3 bases, with 10 bases between them. This CDR3 is CASRPEYTGELFF. The CDR3 DNA is TGTGCCAGCCGCCCCGAGTACACCGGGGAGCTGTTTTTT.

This clonotype occurred many times. The chain recombines TRBV28 with TRBJ1-4; D remains ambiguous. Trimming took 2 bases from V and 8 from J, leaving 12 bases between them. The V gene's germline CDR1 is MDHEN and CDR2 SYDVKM. The CDR3 has 14 residues. The CDR3 loop is CASSLAYGPEKLFF. As DNA, the CDR3 is TGTGCCAGCAGTTTAGCCTATGGGCCGGAAAAACTGTTTTTT. The variable domain in full, completed from reference TRBV28 and TRBJ1-4, reads DVKVTQSSRYLVKRTGEKVFLECVQDMDHENMFWYRQDPGLGLRLIYFSYDVKMKEKGDIPEGYSVSREKKERFSLILESASTNQTSMYLCASSLAYGPEKLFFGSGTQLSVL.

This clonotype showed up many times. The chain combines TRBV6-5 with TRBJ2-7; TRBD1 aligns across 8 bases. CDR1 is MNHEY and CDR2 is SVGAGI in the germline V gene. The CDR3 is made up of 16 amino acids. J lost 2 bases, V lost 0 bases, and 6 bases had no gene match. For the CDR3, the DNA is TGTGCCAGCAGTTACTCCCTTCTACAGGGGGCCTACGAGCAGTACTTC. Amino acids: CASSYSLLQGAYEQYF.